Here is one TCR beta chain with its context. The antigen remains undetermined. The sample belongs to a study of T cell responses to AZD1222 COVID-19 vaccine. Study-level results: The donor cohort was predominantly white British with a female majority, and clonal diversity may have been underestimated.

Libraries were prepared by immunoSEQ multiplex PCR; TCRdb keeps only in-frame clonotypes and omits some of them. The data contain some 130,000 clones, more than 75% of them singletons. This CDR3 spans 14 amino acids. J gave up 7 bases and V 7 bases, and 12 bases lay outside the gene matches. CDR1 is SGHTA, CDR2 FQGNSA, per germline. The receptor was isolated from an adult in good health. The sequenced sample was peripheral blood, obtained on day 0 of AZD1222 vaccination. The chain is built from TRBV7-2 and TRBJ1-2; 7 nucleotides match TRBD1. This chain's CDR3 is CASTMTGPSGGYTF. CDR3 coding DNA: TGTGCCAGCACCATGACAGGGCCGTCGGGTGGCTACACCTTC.